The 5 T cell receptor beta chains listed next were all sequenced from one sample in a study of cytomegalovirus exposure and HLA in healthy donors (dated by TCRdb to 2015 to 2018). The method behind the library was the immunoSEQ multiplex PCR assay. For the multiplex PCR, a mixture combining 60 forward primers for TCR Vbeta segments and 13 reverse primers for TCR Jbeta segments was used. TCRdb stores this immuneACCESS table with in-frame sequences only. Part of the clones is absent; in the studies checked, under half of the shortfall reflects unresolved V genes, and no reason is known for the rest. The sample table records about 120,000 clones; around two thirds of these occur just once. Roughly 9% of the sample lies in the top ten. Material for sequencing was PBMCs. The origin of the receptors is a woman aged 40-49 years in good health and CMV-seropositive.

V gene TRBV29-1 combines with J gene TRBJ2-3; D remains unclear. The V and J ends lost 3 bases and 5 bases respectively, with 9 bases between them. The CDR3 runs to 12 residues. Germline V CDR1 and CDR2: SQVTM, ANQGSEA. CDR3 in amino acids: CSVDETVDTQYF. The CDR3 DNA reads TGCAGCGTTGATGAGACTGTAGATACGCAGTATTTT.

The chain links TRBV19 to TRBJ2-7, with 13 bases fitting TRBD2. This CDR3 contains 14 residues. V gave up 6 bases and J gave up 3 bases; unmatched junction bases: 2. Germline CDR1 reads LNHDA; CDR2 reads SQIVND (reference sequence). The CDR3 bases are TGTGCCAGTAGCGGGACTAGCGGGATCTACGAGCAGTACTTC. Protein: CASSGTSGIYEQYF.

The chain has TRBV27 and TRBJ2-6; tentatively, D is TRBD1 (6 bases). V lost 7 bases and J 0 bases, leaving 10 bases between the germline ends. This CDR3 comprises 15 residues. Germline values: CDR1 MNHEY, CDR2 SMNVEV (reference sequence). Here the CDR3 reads CASTIQGSGANVLTF. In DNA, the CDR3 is TGTGCCAGCACTATACAGGGCTCTGGGGCCAACGTCCTGACTTTC.

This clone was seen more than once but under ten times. The CDR3 sequence is CASSLWGGNQPQHF. The CDR3 region has the DNA TGCGCCAGCAGCTTGTGGGGAGGCAATCAGCCCCAGCATTTT. The rearrangement links TRBV5-1 to TRBJ1-5; no clear D gene. V was cut by 1 base and J by 2 bases, with 7 bases left in between. Per the germline V gene, CDR1 is SGHRS and CDR2 is YFSETQ. The CDR3 sequence is 14 residues long.

CDR3 sequence: CASSSLIQETQYF. CDR3 DNA: TGTGCCAGCAGCTCCTTAATCCAAGAGACCCAGTACTTC. The V gene is TRBV7-9, the J gene TRBJ2-5; no clear D. Germline values: CDR1 SEHNR, CDR2 FQNEAQ (reference sequence). This CDR3 has 13 amino acids. With 4 bases removed from V and 1 base from J, the gap between germline ends came to 7 bases. The full variable domain, rest sourced from reference TRBV7-9 and TRBJ2-5, is DTGVSQNPRHKITKRGQNVTFRCDPISEHNRLYWYRQTLGQGPEFLTYFQNEAQLEKSRLLSDRFSAERPKGSFSTLEIQRTEQGDSAMYLCASSSLIQETQYFGPGTRLLVL.